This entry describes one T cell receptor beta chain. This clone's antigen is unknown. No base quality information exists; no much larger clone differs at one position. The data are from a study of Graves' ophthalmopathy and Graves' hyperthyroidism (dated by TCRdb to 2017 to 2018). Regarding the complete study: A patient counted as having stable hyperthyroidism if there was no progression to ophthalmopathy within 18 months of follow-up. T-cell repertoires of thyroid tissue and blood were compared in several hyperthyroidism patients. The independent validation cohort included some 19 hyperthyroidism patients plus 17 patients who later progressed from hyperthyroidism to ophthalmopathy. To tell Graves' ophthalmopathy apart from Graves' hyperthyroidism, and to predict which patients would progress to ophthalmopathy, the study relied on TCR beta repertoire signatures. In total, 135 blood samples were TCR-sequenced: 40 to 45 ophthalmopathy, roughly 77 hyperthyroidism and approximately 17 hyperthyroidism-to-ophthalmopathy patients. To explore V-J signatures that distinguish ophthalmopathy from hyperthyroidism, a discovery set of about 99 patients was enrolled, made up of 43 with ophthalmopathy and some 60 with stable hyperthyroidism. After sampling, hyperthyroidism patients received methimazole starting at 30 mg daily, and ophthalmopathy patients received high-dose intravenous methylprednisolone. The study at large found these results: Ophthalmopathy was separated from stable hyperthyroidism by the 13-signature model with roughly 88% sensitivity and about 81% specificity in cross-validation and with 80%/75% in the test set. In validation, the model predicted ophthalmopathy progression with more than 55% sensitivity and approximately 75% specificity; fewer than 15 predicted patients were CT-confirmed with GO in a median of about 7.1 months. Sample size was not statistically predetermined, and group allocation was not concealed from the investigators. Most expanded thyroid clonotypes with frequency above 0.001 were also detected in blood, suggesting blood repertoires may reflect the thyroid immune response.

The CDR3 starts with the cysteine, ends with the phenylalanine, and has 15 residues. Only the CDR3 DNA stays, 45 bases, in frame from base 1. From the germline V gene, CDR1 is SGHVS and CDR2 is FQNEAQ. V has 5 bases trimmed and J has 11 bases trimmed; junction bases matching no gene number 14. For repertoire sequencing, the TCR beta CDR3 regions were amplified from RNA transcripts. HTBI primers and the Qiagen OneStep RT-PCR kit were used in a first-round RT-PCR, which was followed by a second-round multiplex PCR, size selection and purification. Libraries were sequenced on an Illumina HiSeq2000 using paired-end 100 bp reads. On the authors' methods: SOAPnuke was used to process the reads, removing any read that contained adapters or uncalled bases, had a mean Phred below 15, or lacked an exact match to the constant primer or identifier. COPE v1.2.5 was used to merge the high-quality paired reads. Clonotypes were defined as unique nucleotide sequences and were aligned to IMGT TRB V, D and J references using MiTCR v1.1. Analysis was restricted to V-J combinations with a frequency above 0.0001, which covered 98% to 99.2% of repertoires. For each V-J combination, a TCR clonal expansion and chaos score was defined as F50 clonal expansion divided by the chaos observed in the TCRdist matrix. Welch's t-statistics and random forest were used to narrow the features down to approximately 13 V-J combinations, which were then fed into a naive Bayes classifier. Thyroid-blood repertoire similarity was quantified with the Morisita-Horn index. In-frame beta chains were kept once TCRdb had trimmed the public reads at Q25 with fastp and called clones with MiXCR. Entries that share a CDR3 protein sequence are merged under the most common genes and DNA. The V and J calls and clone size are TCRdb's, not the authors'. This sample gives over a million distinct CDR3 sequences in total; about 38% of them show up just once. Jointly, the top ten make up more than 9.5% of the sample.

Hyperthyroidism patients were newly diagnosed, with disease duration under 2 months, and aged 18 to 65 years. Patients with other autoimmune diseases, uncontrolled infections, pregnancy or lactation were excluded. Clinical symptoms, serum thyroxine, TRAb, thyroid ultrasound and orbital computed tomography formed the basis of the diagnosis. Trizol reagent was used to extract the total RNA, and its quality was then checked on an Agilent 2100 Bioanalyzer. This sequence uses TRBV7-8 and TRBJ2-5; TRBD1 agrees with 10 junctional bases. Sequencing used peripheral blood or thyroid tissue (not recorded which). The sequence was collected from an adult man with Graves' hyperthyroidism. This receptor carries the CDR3 CASSQGQGQGGEQYF. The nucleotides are TGTGCCAGCAGCCAGGGACAGGGGCAGGGAGGGGAGCAGTACTTC.